This TCR beta chain was observed in a study of blood T cell repertoires in COVID-19 (TCRdb year 2020). For context, the study as a whole: The collaborator samples originated in the United States, Italy and Spain and spanned the acute and convalescent phases of COVID-19. The prospective study material was composed of cDNA or gDNA derived from T cells, B-cell-depleted T cells, or PBMCs. Deeply sampled blood TCRbeta repertoires from subjects exposed to, actively infected with, or recovered from COVID-19 were included in the dataset. A freely available public database, intended as a resource for researchers studying the immune response to SARS-CoV-2, is where the repertoires were released. Samples came from the ongoing ImmuneRACE study (first 160 participants) plus 1,254 subjects from 6 global collaborators. Nearly every sample came with metadata listing a de-identified subject ID, COVID-19 status, age in years and sex. Where available, HLA class I and class II types were obtained from metadata supplied by the sample provider rather than from assay-based typing.

CDR1 SGHTS and CDR2 YDEGEE are derived from the germline V gene. The junction carries 5 bases between V and J, which are trimmed by 4 bases and 2 bases respectively. The CDR3, cysteine through phenylalanine, is 12 amino acids long. The only DNA kept is the CDR3, 36 bases in frame from the first base. To note about this clone: What antigen it recognizes has not been identified. There are no base qualities to consult, and no much larger clone falls within one base.

TCRbeta CDR3 regions were amplified from genomic DNA using the immunoSEQ Assay, a bias-controlled multiplex PCR. The study's own analysis went as follows. The number of nucleated cells in each sample was estimated from the amplification of reference gene primers within the assay. Sequence reads were collapsed and filtered to measure the absolute abundance of every unique TCRbeta CDR3 rearrangement. For each sample, productive Simpson clonality was calculated by taking the square root of Simpson's diversity index across productive rearrangements. The table comes from immuneACCESS by way of TCRdb, which keeps in-frame sequences with V and J called. Part of the clones is missing from these tables; in studies checked, under half for an unresolved V gene and the rest for unknown reasons. The DNA was the basis for D and trimming; V, J and clone size are from that table. For this sample there are 150,000 or so clones; about 79% appear just once. Roughly 9.8% of the sample rests with the top ten.

The collaborating institutions used their own protocols to collect whole blood in K2EDTA tubes. Collaborator samples were shipped for TCRbeta analysis as frozen whole blood, isolated PBMCs, or DNA extracted from either sample type. Points the paper makes about the study in general: The quantity of clinical and demographic metadata differed by source and by participant and was supplied without curation.

The TCR originated in a woman aged 50 to 65 with acute or convalescent COVID-19. Specimen: peripheral blood. This chain is built from TRBV5-8 and TRBJ2-3, with the D gene call left open. The CDR3 is CASSQFTDTQYF. The DNA is as follows: TGTGCCAGCAGCCAGTTCACAGATACGCAGTATTTT. Reference TRBV5-8 and TRBJ2-3 proteins supply the regions before and after the CDR3; the full variable domain is: EAGVTQSPTHLIKTRGQQATLRCSPISGHTSVYWYQQALGLGLQFLLWYDEGEERNRGNFPPRFSGRQFPNYSSELNVNALELEDSALYLCASSQFTDTQYFGPGTRLTVL.